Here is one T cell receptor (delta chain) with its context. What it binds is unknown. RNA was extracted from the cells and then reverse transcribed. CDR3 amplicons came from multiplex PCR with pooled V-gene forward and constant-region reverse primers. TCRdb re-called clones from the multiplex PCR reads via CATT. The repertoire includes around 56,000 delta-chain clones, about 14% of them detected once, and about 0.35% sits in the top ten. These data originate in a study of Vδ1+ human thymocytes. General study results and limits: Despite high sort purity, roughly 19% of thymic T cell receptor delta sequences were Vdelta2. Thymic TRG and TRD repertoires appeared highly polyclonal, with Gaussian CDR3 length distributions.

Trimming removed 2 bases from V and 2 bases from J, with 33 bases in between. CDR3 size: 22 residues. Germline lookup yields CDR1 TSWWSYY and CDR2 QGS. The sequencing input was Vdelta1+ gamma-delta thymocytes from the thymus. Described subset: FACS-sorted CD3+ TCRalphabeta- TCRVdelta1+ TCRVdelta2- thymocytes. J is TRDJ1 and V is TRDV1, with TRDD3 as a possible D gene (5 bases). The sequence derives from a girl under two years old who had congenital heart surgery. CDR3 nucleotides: TGTGCTCTTGGGGAAATTCCCGTGTACCCAACCTATCGTTTGGGATGGACCGATAAACTCATCTTT. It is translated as CALGEIPVYPTYRLGWTDKLIF.